This TCR beta chain was recovered during a study of blood T cell repertoires in COVID-19. The wider study: Sites in the United States, Italy and Spain provided acute and convalescent COVID-19 samples.

Participants spanned ages about 18 to 100 years and resided in about 24 US areas. Recovery meant two consecutive negative NP/OP PCR tests, professional clearance, or resolved symptoms. The CDR3 is made up of 14 amino acids. In germline, CDR1 is GTSNPN, CDR2 SVGIG (reference sequence). V dropped 3 bases and J dropped 8; count of bases not matched to a gene: 5. Measured with immunoSEQ multiplex PCR; TCRdb has only the in-frame clones, and not every one. The sample holds under 300,000 clones, roughly 89% seen once. The chain uses TRBV30 and TRBJ2-3, with 13 nucleotides matching TRBD2. This TCR was recovered from a woman aged 40-49 years who had recovered from COVID-19. The sequencing input was PBMCs or T cells enriched from blood (not recorded which). The CDR3 bases are TGTGCCTGGAGACTAGCGGGAGGGCCAGGTACGCAGTATTTT. This codes for CAWRLAGGPGTQYF.